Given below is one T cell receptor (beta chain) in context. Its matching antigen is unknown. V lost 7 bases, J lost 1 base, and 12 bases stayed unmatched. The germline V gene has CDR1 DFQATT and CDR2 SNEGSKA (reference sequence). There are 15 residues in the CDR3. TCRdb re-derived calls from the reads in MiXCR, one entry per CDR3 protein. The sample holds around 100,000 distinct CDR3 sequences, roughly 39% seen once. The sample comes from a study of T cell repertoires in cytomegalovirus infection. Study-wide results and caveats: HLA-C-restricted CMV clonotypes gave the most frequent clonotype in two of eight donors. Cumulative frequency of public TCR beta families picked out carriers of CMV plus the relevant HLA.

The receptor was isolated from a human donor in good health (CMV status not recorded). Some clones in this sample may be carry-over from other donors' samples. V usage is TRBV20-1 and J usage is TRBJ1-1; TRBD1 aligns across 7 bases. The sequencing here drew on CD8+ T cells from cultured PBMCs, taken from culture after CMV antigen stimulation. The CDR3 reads CSVADRVLWNTEAFF. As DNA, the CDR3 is TGCAGTGTTGCAGACAGGGTACTATGGAACACTGAAGCTTTCTTT.